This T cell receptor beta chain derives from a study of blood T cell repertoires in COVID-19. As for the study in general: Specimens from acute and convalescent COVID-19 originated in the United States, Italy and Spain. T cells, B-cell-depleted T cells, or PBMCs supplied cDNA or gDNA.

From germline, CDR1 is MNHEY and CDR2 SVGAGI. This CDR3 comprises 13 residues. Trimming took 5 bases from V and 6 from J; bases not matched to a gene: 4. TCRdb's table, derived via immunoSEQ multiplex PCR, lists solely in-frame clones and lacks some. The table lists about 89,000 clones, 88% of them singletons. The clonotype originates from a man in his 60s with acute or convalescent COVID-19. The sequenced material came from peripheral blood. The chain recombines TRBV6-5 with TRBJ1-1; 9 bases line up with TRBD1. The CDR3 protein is CASSRGQGAEAFF. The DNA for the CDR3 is TGTGCCAGCAGTCGGGGACAGGGCGCTGAAGCTTTCTTT.